This T cell receptor (beta chain) was documented in a study of blood T cell repertoires in COVID-19. Across the whole study: Sources were T cells, B-cell-depleted T cells, or PBMCs; the material itself was cDNA or gDNA.

As handled by the study authors: The assay estimated nucleated cells by amplifying reference gene primers. Clones were read by immunoSEQ multiplex PCR, and TCRdb kept only the in-frame ones, dropping some. D and trimming were read from the DNA, whereas the V and J calls and clone size are those reported in that table. Here the sample spans 200,000 to 300,000 clones, 88% being singletons. V dropped 5 bases and J dropped 0 bases, with 13 bases sitting between them. Germline lookup yields CDR1 SEHNR and CDR2 FQNEAQ (reference sequence). This CDR3 region has 15 residues. This clone was detected only once.

The chain has TRBV7-9 and TRBJ1-1, with no clear D. The receptor was derived from a human donor in a cohort sampled during active COVID-19. Material for sequencing was peripheral blood. The CDR3 sequence: CASSPWLEMNTEAFF. In DNA, the CDR3 is TGTGCCAGCAGCCCCTGGTTGGAGATGAACACTGAAGCTTTCTTT.